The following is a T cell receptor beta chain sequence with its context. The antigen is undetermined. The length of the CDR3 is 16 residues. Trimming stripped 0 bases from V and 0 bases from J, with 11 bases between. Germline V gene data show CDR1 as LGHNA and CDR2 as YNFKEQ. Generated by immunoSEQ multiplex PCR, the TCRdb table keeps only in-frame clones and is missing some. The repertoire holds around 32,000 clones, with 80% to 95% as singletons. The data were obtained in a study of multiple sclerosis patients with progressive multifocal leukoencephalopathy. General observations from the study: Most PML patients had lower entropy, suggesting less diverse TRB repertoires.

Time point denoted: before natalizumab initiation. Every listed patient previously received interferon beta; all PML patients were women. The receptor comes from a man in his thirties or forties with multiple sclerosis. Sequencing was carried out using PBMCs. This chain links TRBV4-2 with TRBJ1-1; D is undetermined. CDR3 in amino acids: CASSQDLEQMNTEAFF. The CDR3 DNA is TGTGCCAGCAGCCAAGATCTTGAACAGATGAACACTGAAGCTTTCTTT.